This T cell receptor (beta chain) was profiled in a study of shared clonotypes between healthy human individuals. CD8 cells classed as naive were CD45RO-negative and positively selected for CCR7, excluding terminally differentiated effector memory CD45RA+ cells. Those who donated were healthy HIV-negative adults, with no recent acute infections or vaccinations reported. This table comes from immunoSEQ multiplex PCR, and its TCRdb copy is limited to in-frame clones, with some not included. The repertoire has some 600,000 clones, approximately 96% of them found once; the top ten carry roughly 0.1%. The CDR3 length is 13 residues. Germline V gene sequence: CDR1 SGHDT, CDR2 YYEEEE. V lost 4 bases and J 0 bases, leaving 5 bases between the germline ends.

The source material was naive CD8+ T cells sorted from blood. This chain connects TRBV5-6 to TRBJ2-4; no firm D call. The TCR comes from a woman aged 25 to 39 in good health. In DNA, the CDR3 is TGTGCCAGCAGCCGATTAGCCAAAAACATTCAGTACTTC. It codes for CASSRLAKNIQYF.